The T cell receptor (beta chain) described here comes from a study of T-cell reconstitution after alpha-beta-depleted transplantation in children. TCRbeta library construction was performed incorporating unique molecular identifiers. TCRdb ran MiXCR on the PCR reads and lists one entry per CDR3 protein. There are about 610,000 distinct CDR3 sequences in the sample; 10% occur only once, and around 4% lies in the top ten. V shed 4 bases and J shed 5 bases, with 15 bases lying between them. The CDR3 is made up of 15 amino acids. This receptor was obtained from a human donor who donated a stem cell graft to a child with acute myeloid leukemia. The chain combines TRBV12-3 or TRBV12-4 with TRBJ1-5, with a possible D match to TRBD1 (5 bases). The sample was PBMCs from the stem cell graft donor, taken from the stem cell graft. The DNA of the CDR3 is TGTGCCAGCAGTTGGGGCAAGATAGGGGATCAGCCCCAGCATTTT. This translates into CASSWGKIGDQPQHF.